These 2 T cell receptor beta chains share one sample of origin, sequenced in a study of shared clonotypes between healthy human individuals. Only in-frame clones appear in the TCRdb table, and some are missing; sequencing was by immunoSEQ multiplex PCR. This table has about 690,000 clones, roughly 87% appearing once. Specimen: memory CD8+ T cells from PBMCs. Subset: CD45RO+ cells pooled with CCR7-negative TemRA cells. These receptor sequences come from a man between 18 and 29 years old in good health. Some clones in this sample may be carry-over from other donors' samples.

The rearrangement joins TRBV7-9 to TRBJ2-1; a possible D gene is TRBD2 (5 bases). From germline, CDR1 is SEHNR and CDR2 FQNEAQ (reference sequence). Trimming removed 4 bases from V and 2 bases from J, with 18 bases in between. The CDR3 has 17 amino acids. CDR3 sequence reads: CASSSPGRDRTYNEQFF. The CDR3 DNA follows: TGTGCCAGCAGCTCCCCCGGTCGGGATCGGACCTACAATGAGCAGTTCTTC.

The rearrangement links TRBV9 to TRBJ2-7; no clear D gene. V was pared by 0 bases and J by 1 base, with 8 bases between. The CDR3 loop spans 14 amino acids. The germline CDR1 and CDR2 sequences are SGDLS and YYNGEE. The CDR3 protein is CASSVAFGSYEQYF. The CDR3 region has the DNA TGTGCCAGCAGCGTAGCTTTCGGGTCCTACGAGCAGTACTTC.